This T cell receptor beta chain came from a study of blood T cell repertoires in COVID-19. Cohort allocation depended upon clinical history that participants reported. The CDR3 sequence is 15 residues long. The V end was cut by 1 base, the J end by 4 bases, with 11 bases between. The germline gives CDR1 SGHTA, CDR2 FQGNSA. In the source study's methods: Amplification with reference gene primers provided the estimates of nucleated cell counts. Profiled with immunoSEQ multiplex PCR; TCRdb holds only in-frame clones, not every one. Clonal size and the V and J genes are those of that table, whereas D and trimming came from the DNA. The data contain about 330,000 clones, approximately 89% of them singletons.

The sequence was collected from a woman in her 30s who had recovered from COVID-19. The chain links TRBV7-2 to TRBJ2-1; D unresolved. The sequencing input was PBMCs or T cells enriched from blood (not recorded which). CDR3 sequence (DNA): TGTGCCAGCAGCTTAGGTGCGCCCGTTTACAATGAGCAGTTCTTC. Encoded protein: CASSLGAPVYNEQFF.